This TCR beta chain was recovered during a study of cytomegalovirus exposure and HLA in healthy donors. Sequencing was performed with immunoSEQ multiplex PCR; in TCRdb, only in-frame clones are kept and a portion is missing. This table has under 300,000 clones, around 90% appearing once. The donors were part of the validation cohort of some 120 subjects. That cohort was separate from the first cohort, which comprised fewer than 800 subjects. CDR1 is MDHEN and CDR2 is SYDVKM in the germline V gene. With 7 bases clipped from V and 0 bases from J, the junction kept 8 bases outside the gene matches. The CDR3 contains 15 residues.

Material: PBMCs. This rearrangement joins TRBV28 to TRBJ2-7; 8 positions agree with TRBD2. This sequence originates from a woman under 30 in good health and CMV-seronegative. The CDR3 coding sequence is TGTGCCAGCATCTTCGGGGGGGAAAGCTCCTACGAGCAGTACGTC. It translates to CASIFGGESSYEQYV.